This T cell receptor (beta chain) is drawn from a study of blood T cell repertoires in COVID-19 (TCRdb year 2020). With respect to the entire study: The collaborator samples originated in the United States, Italy and Spain and spanned the acute and convalescent phases of COVID-19. The repertoires were released in a freely available public database meant as a resource for research on the immune response to SARS-CoV-2. Deeply sampled blood TCRbeta repertoires from subjects exposed to, actively infected with, or recovered from COVID-19 were included in the dataset. The sample metadata nearly always contained a de-identified subject ID, COVID-19 status, age in years and sex. The material from the prospective study consisted of cDNA or gDNA derived from T cells, B-cell-depleted T cells, or PBMCs. The samples were drawn from two sources: the first 160 participants of the ongoing ImmuneRACE study, and 1,254 subjects contributed by 6 global collaborators. HLA class I and class II types, where available, came from metadata supplied by the sample provider rather than from assay-based typing.

From a lookup of the germline V gene (reference sequence), CDR1 and CDR2 are MNHEY and SMNVEV. Germline trimming: 10 bases from V, 2 bases from J; junction bases outside gene matches: 12. The CDR3 contains 15 residues, cysteine and phenylalanine counted. The retained sequence is limited to the CDR3, 45 bases, with the frame set at the first base. TCRbeta CDR3 regions were amplified from genomic DNA using the immunoSEQ Assay, a bias-controlled multiplex PCR. Under the source paper's analysis protocol: The number of nucleated cells in each sample was estimated by amplification of reference gene primers within the assay. To quantify the absolute abundance of each unique TCRbeta CDR3 rearrangement, sequence reads were collapsed and filtered. For each sample, productive Simpson clonality was calculated as the square root of Simpson's diversity index across productive rearrangements. TCRdb mirrors the immuneACCESS table, restricted to in-frame sequences. Some clones are absent from its copies; in checked studies, under half trace to an unresolved V gene, and the reason for the others is unknown. The V and J calls and clone size are taken from that table; D and trimming were inferred from the DNA. Here the sample has 450,000 or so clones; 89% occur a single time. Clones ranked in the top ten supply roughly 1.6% of the sample.

At one collaborating source in Seattle, patients were enrolled during active infection and were followed longitudinally through the course of disease. Each collaborating institution followed its own protocols to collect whole blood in K2EDTA tubes. Collaborator samples were shipped for TCRbeta analysis as frozen whole blood, isolated PBMCs, or DNA extracted from either sample type. A remark on this clone: This receptor's antigen is unknown. No much larger clone is present one base from it, and per-base qualities are unavailable.

What the work shows at the level of the full study, not this receptor alone: The quantity of clinical and demographic metadata differed by source and by participant and was supplied without curation.

This receptor was identified in a woman between 40 and 55 years old with COVID-19, enrolled during active disease. The rearranged segments are TRBV27 and TRBJ1-2, with 8 bases in between that match TRBD1. Material: peripheral blood. The DNA is as follows: TGTGCCACCGTTACCCAGGGGGCGGGGAACTATGGCTACACCTTC. Translated, it reads CATVTQGAGNYGYTF.